The 2 T cell receptor beta chains presented below share a single source sample, sequenced in a study of radiotherapy plus CTLA-4 blockade in lung cancer. Method: immunoSEQ multiplex PCR; TCRdb's copy keeps in-frame clones and lacks some. Here the sample spans tens of thousands of clones, around 77% being singletons. The specimen comprised peripheral blood, sampled from a patient treated with radiotherapy plus ipilimumab. The receptors were gathered from a human donor with non-small cell lung cancer who had stable disease on radiotherapy plus ipilimumab.

The chain carries TRBV10-3 and TRBJ1-2; 9 bases map to TRBD1. Germline CDR1 and CDR2: ENHRY and SYGVKD. This CDR3 contains 14 residues. V lost 4 bases to trimming and J lost 8 bases; unmatched junction nucleotides: 8. The CDR3 DNA reads as TGTGCCATCAGTGTAACGGGACAGGGAGAAGGCTACACCTTC. It translates to CAISVTGQGEGYTF.

The chain carries TRBV7-6 and TRBJ1-4; 9 nucleotides align to TRBD1. With V trimmed by 6 bases and J by 10 bases, 9 bases remained unmatched. The CDR3 spans 14 residues. Germline V gene lookup returns CDR1 SGHVS and CDR2 FNYEAQ. Here the CDR3 reads CASSSGTGPGKLFF. The CDR3 bases are TGTGCCAGCAGTTCAGGGACAGGGCCAGGAAAACTGTTTTTT.